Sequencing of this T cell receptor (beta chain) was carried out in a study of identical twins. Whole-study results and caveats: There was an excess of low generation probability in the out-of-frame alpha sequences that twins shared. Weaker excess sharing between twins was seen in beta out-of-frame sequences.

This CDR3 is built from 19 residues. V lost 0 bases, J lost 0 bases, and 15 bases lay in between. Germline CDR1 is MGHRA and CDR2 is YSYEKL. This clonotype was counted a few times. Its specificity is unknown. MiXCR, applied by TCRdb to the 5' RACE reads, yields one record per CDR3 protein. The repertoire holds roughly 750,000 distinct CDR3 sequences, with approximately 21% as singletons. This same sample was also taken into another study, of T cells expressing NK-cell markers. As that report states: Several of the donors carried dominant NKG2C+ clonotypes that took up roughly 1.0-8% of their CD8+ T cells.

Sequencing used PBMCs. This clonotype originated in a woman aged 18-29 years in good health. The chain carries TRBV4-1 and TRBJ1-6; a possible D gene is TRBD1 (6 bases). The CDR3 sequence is CASSQDPDRLSSYNSPLHF. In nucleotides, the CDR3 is TGCGCCAGCAGCCAAGACCCAGACAGGCTGAGCTCCTATAATTCACCCCTCCACTTT.